This T cell receptor beta chain was retrieved from a study of cytomegalovirus exposure and HLA in healthy donors (dated by TCRdb to about 2017). About the study as a whole: An earlier analysis of approximately 550 of the donors reported 276 Gb of sequence data and 117 million unique TCR beta sequences from roughly 180 million T cells. Approximately 330 gigabases of sequencing data and roughly 81 million unique TCR sequences made up an early release that covered around 640 HLA-typed donors. Of the 398 genotyped donors, approximately 83% fell in the genetic ancestry cluster associated with self-reported Caucasian donors. The aim of the study was to test whether cataloging public T cell receptors could identify signatures of past pathogen exposure. The T cell repertoires of under 700 subjects were profiled by immunosequencing and related to cytomegalovirus serostatus. A separate validation cohort of some 130 different subjects was used in addition to the roughly 670-subject first cohort. To predict cytomegalovirus infection status, the study brought together high-throughput TCR immunosequencing, statistical association of individual TCRs with disease status, and machine learning. In a later analysis, previously published TCR beta repertoires from roughly 710 donors were re-analyzed and high-resolution HLA genotyping was added so that TCR occurrence patterns could be studied. Rather than using new phenotypic data, the later analysis identified candidate immune exposures from TCR beta sequences and from how often those sequences occurred across donors. In an earlier analysis of around 540 of the donors, high-throughput TCR beta sequencing was used to judge whether each TCR beta V gene segment behaved as functional or pseudogenic. Donor age, sex, ethnicity and CMV serostatus were collected together with the repertoire data. Genome-wide SNP genotypes for about 55% of the 666 donors were used in a later genetic analysis, which treated that subset as a discovery cohort. All discovery cohort repertoires had been generated using a single sequencing platform. HLA typing included class I and class II loci at four-digit resolution. Typing coverage varied by locus: roughly 629-630 donors for A, B, C, DRB1 and DQB1; 522 for DQA1; about 590 for DPA1; under 490 for DPB1. A few DR-DQ haplotypes were treated as single units for association and clustering because of strong linkage in the cohort. Among some 400 genotyped donors of the cohort, an average of approximately 240,000 unique TCR beta nucleotide sequences was sequenced per donor, of which roughly 17% were non-productive.

The full study reports these points: A further reported finding was that TCR beta sequences accurately predicted the HLA-A and HLA-B alleles for most subjects in the first cohort. Linkage disequilibrium might explain the correlated functional status among segregating V segments, but an unknown experimental factor could not be ruled out. In an earlier analysis of fewer than 700 of the donors, most TCR beta V segments appeared in productive rearrangements about 87% or about 30% of the time, broadly matching IMGT annotations. Because HLA typing was missing for some donors at each locus, association tests included only the typed subset. The classifier was reported to diagnose cytomegalovirus status with high specificity and sensitivity in both the original cohort and the validation cohort. In vitro tests confirmed that three of the cytomegalovirus-associated TCR beta chains recognize cytomegalovirus antigens. For the cohort, immune exposure information was limited to CMV serostatus. The cohort was sequenced for TCR beta chains only, and without alpha or paired-chain data the features that could be detected were limited. Because counts were too low, around 18 rarely observed V segments, including chromosome 9 orphons, were left out of the earlier analysis of 587 of the donors. At a false discovery rate of 0.05, a later analysis linked approximately 18,000 TCR beta sequences to specific HLA alleles. Across donors, most TCR sequences were observed very rarely, whereas some public TCRs were present in many individuals. In the study, approximately 160 TCR beta chains were listed as associated with cytomegalovirus. Strong co-occurrence of HLA alleles, especially DR and DQ, made assigning TCR associations to individual alleles difficult. The authors suggested that the approach could potentially be generalized to other disease states and immunological phenotypes. In a later analysis, HLA-associated TCR beta chains showed more clonal expansion and lower generation probabilities than non-associated chains that were equally common. An association between a missense DCLRE1C variant and V-gene and J-gene trimming of TCR beta chains was found in a later genetic analysis and replicated in an independent cohort. According to a later analysis, most CMV-associated TCR beta chains appeared to be HLA-restricted, and the HLA associations seemed to be driven largely by CMV exposure. In a later analysis, TCR association rates were found to vary across HLA loci, with the most associated TCRs seen for DRB1 alleles and the fewest for HLA-C alleles. Sequencing depth was assumed to be roughly uniform across donors in the presence/absence analyses, though that assumption may not hold. Some IMGT-functional V segments, including TRBV6-2 and TRBV6-3, could not be distinguished by the 87-base-pair reads and were therefore excluded. A later analysis reported that several top co-occurrence clusters appeared linked to parvovirus B19, influenza, CMV and Epstein-Barr virus. A group of highly shared sequence variants was considered likely to be a technical artifact of the sequencing pipeline. Compared with the roughly 720-donor mean, donors in an Asian-associated ancestry cluster had fewer N-insertions in productive TCRs, according to a later genetic analysis.

To prepare the library, the immunoSEQ multiplex PCR assay was applied. A mixture of 60 forward primers for TCR Vbeta segments and 13 reverse primers for TCR Jbeta segments was used in the multiplex PCR. The CDR3 region of rearranged TCR beta genes was amplified from genomic DNA by a multiplex PCR assay. On the Illumina HiSeq System, the amplified TCR beta libraries were sequenced as 87-base-pair reads. In the authors' own workflow: A later analysis counted some 80 million unique TCR beta chains across the 666 repertoires, and some 11 million of these chains were shared by at least two donors. To remove PCR and sequencing errors, raw reads were error-corrected and collapsed into unique sequences using a nearest-neighbor algorithm that merged closely related sequences. V, D and J gene segments were assigned by aligning CDR3 sequences to IMGT reference sequences. For a sequence to be retained, at least a six-nucleotide match to both a V gene segment and a J gene segment was required. Rearrangements were classified as productive when the CDR3 lacked stop codons and remained in frame with V and J, and all other rearrangements were classified as non-productive. Following IMGT convention, CDR3 was defined as the stretch from the second conserved V-encoded cysteine up to the conserved J-encoded phenylalanine. In an earlier analysis of more than 550 of the donors, sequences lacking an unambiguous match to a single V gene segment were excluded. An earlier analysis of several hundred of the donors called V segments functional above 56.7% productive rearrangements and segregating when the between-donor standard deviation exceeded 5%. A statistical classification framework was built to diagnose cytomegalovirus status from the catalog of TCR beta chain sequences. In a later analysis, TCR nucleotide sequences were compared against IMGT/GENE-DB human TR gene sequences so that V and J genes could be assigned. The TCRdist pipeline was used in a later analysis to assign CDR3 sequences and most-parsimonious VDJ recombination scenarios. A later analysis defined each TCR beta chain by its CDR3 amino acid sequence plus V-gene family, and excluded reads lacking a unique V-gene family. To address suspected cross-contamination and a sequencing artifact, a later analysis removed over 500 highly shared, low-generation-probability nucleotide sequences. In a later analysis, a clonal expansion index was calculated for each public chain from normalized within-repertoire ranks of inferred template counts. A later analysis computed generation probabilities with a VDJ recombination model fitted to out-of-frame rearrangements, and checked the results against IGoR. A later analysis scored TCR-TCR, TCR-HLA and TCR-CMV co-occurrence with hypergeometric tests, applying a repertoire-size bias correction to TCR pairs. To estimate false discovery rates, a later analysis permuted the HLA or CMV assignments 20 times. A later analysis grouped co-occurring TCRs with DBSCAN, adding TCRdist sequence similarity when clustering within HLA-allele-positive subsets. Repertoires with fewer than 30,000 or more than 120,000 public chains, plus five repertoires with anomalous nucleotide sharing, were excluded from co-occurrence clustering. TCRdb took over this immuneACCESS table, retaining in-frame rearrangements with V and J assigned. Such tables are incomplete; in checked studies, under half of the missing clones stem from an unresolved V gene, and the remainder is unexplained. V and J calls and clone size are copied from that table; D and trimming were computed from the DNA. A total of roughly 98,000 clones appear in this sample, around 77% of them only once. The top ten constitute around 3.6% of the sample.

CDR1 SQVTM and CDR2 ANQGSEA were looked up in the germline V gene. Trimming removed 7 bases from V and 3 bases from J; the gene matches leave 8 bases unexplained. The CDR3, cysteine through phenylalanine, is 13 amino acids long. CDR3 DNA only is kept here, 39 bases in frame from base 1. With respect to this clone: This receptor's antigen is unknown. Within one base of it there is no much larger clone, and no base qualities were kept.

In total, approximately 690 healthy bone marrow donors made up the cohort. All cohort members were sampled while nominally healthy, although unrecorded immune exposures were likely present. The donor tested CMV seronegative and was one of the 352 seronegative cohort members. Every donor gave a peripheral blood sample, and the peripheral blood mononuclear cells from that sample were used for TCR beta sequencing. Genomic DNA was extracted from the blood cell samples with the Qiagen DNeasy Blood Extraction Kit. The sequencing sample was made of PBMCs. This receptor was identified in a middle-aged man in good health and CMV-seronegative. The rearrangement joined TRBV29-1 to TRBJ1-2, with 7 junctional bases fitting TRBD1. The CDR3 protein sequence reads: CSAQGGTDYGYTF. The DNA sequence reads TGCAGCGCCCAAGGCGGGACAGACTATGGCTACACCTTC.